The clone carrying this TCR beta chain has ten or more counts. This specimen comes from a study of T cells in Graves' hyperthyroidism and ophthalmopathy. Germline-derived CDR1 and CDR2 are KGHDR and SFDVKD. J lost 4 bases, V lost 4 bases, and 7 bases had no gene match. This CDR3 is built from 15 residues. What was amplified from RNA transcripts were TCR beta CDR3 regions. Using the HTBI primer set, a first-round RT-PCR was run on the TCR CDR3. TCRdb fed the multiplex PCR reads into MiXCR, producing one record per CDR3 protein. The data contain about 640,000 distinct CDR3 sequences, roughly 20% of them seen just once; the ten biggest clones take up around a third.

This receptor was obtained from a man between 25 and 39 years old with Graves' ophthalmopathy. The specimen was blood. V is TRBV24-1 and J is TRBJ2-3; 7 bases are a match to TRBD1. This chain's CDR3 is CATSEPDREADTQYF. CDR3 nucleotides: TGTGCCACCAGTGAGCCTGACAGGGAAGCAGATACGCAGTATTTT.